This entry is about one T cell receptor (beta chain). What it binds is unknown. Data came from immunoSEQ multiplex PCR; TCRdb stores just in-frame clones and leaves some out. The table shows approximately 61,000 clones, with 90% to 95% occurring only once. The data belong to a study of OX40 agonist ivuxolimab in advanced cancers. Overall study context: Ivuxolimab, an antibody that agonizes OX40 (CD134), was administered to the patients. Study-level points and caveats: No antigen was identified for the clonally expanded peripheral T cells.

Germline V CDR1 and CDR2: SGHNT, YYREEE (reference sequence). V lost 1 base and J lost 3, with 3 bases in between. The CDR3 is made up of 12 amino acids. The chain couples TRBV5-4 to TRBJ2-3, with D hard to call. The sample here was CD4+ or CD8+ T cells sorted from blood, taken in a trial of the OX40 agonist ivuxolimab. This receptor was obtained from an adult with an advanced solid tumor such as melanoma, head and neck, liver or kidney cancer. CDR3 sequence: CASSLLTDTQYF. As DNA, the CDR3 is TGTGCCAGCAGCTTGTTAACAGATACGCAGTATTTT.